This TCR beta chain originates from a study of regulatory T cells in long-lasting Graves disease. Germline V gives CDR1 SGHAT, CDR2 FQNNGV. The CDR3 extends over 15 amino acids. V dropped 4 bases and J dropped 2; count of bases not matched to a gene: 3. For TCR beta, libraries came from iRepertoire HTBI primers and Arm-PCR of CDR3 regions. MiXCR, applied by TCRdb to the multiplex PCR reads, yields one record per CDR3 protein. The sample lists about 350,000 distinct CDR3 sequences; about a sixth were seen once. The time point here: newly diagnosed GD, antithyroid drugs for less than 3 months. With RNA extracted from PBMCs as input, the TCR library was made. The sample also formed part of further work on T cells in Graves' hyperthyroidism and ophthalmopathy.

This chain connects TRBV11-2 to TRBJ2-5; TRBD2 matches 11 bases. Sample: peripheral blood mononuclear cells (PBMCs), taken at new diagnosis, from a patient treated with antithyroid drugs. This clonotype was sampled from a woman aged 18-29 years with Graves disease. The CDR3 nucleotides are TGTGCCAGCAGCTGGGGACTAGCGGCACAAGAGACCCAGTACTTC. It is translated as CASSWGLAAQETQYF.